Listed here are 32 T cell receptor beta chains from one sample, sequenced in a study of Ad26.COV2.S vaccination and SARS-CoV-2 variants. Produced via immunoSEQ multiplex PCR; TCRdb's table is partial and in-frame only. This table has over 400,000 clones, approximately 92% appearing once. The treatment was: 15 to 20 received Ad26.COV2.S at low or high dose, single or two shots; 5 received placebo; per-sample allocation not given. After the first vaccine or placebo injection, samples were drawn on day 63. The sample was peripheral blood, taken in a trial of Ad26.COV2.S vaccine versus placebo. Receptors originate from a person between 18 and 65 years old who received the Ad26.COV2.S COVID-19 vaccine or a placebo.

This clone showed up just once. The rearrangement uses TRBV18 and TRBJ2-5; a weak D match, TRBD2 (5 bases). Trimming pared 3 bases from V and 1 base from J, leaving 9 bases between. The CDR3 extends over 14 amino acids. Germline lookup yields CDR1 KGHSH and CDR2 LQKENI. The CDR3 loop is CASSPTGIQETQYF. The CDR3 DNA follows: TGTGCCAGCTCACCTACCGGGATCCAAGAGACCCAGTACTTC. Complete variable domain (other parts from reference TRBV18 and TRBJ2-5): NAGVMQNPRHLVRRRGQEARLRCSPMKGHSHVYWYRQLPEEGLKFMVYLQKENIIDESGMPKERFSAEFPKEGPSILRIQQVVRGDSAAYFCASSPTGIQETQYFGPGTRLLVL.

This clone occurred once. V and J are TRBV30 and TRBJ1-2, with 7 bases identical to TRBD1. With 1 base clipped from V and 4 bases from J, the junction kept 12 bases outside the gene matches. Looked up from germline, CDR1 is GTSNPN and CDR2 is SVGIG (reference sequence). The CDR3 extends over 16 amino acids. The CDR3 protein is CAWSAPRAGGVYGYTF. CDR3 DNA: TGTGCCTGGAGTGCACCCAGGGCAGGGGGGGTCTATGGCTACACCTTC.

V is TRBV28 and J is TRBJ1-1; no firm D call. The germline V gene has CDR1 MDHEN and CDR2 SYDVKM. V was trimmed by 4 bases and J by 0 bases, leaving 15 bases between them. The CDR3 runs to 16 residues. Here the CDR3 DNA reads TGTGCCAGCAGTTCGCCCAGGTCCCCCATGAACACTGAAGCTTTCTTT. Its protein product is CASSSPRSPMNTEAFF.

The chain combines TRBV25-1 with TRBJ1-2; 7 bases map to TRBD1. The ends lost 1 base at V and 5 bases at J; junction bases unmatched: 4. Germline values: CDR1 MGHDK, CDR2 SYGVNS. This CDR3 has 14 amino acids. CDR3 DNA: TGTGCCAGCAGTGAATTCGAACAGGGGTATGGCTACACCTTC. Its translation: CASSEFEQGYGYTF.

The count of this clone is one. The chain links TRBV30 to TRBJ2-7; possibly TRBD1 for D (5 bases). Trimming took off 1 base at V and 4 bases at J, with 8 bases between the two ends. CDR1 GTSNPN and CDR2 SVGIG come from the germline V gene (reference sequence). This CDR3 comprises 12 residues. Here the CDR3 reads CAWSGQTYEQYF. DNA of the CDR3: TGTGCCTGGAGTGGACAGACTTACGAGCAGTACTTC.

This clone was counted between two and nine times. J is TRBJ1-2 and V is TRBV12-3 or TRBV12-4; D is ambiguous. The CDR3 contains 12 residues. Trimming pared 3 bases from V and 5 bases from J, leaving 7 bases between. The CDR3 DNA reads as TGTGCCAGCAGTTTGGAGTCATATGGCTACACCTTC. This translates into CASSLESYGYTF.

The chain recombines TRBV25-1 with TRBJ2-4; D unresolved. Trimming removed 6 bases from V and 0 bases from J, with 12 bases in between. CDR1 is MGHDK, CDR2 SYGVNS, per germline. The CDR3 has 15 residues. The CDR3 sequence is CASSRGELAKNIQYF. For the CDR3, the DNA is TGTGCCAGCAGCCGTGGAGAGCTAGCCAAAAACATTCAGTACTTC.

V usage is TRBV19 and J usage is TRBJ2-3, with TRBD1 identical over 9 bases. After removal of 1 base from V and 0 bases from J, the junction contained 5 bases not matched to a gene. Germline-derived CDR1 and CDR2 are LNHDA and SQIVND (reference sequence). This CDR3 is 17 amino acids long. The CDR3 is CASSIGDRGGSTDTQYF. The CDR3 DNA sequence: TGTGCCAGTAGTATAGGAGACAGGGGGGGAAGCACAGATACGCAGTATTTT.

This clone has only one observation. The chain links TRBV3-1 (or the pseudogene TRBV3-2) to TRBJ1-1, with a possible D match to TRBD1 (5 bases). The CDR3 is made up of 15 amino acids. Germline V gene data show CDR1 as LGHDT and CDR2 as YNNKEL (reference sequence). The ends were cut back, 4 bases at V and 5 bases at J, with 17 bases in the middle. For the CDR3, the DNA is TGTGCCAGCAGCCCCATGGGGCCGGGTCAAACTGAAGCTTTCTTT. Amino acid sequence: CASSPMGPGQTEAFF.

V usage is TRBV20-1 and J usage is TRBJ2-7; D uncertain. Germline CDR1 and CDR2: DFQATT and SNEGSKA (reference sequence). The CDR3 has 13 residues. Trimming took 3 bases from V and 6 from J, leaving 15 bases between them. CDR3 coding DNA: TGCAGTGCTAGTATCTCCTATACGGGCGAGCAGTACTTC. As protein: CSASISYTGEQYF.

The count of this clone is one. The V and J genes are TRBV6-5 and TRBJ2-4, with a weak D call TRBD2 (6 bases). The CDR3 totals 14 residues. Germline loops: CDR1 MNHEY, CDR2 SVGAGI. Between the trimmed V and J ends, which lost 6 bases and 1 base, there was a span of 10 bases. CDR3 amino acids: CASRRGEAKNIQYF. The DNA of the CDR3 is TGTGCCAGCAGGCGGGGTGAGGCCAAAAACATTCAGTACTTC.

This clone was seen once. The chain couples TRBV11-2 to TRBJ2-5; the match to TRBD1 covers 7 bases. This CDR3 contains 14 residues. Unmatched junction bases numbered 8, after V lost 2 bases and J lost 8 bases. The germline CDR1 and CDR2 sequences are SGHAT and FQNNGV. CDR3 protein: CASSLRDSLRTQYF. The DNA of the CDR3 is TGTGCCAGCAGCTTAAGGGACAGTTTGAGAACCCAGTACTTC.

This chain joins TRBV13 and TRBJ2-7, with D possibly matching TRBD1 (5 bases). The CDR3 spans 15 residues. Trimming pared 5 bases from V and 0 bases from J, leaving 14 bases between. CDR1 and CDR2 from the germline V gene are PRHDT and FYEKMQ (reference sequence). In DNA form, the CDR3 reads TGTGCCAGCAGCCCCTCTCCCAGGGTCTCCTACGAGCAGTACTTC. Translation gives CASSPSPRVSYEQYF.

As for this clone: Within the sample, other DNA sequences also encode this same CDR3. The CDR3: CASSPGQSSYEQYF. DNA of the CDR3: TGCGCCAGCAGTCCGGGACAAAGCTCCTACGAGCAGTACTTC. V usage is TRBV4-3 and J usage is TRBJ2-7, with D possibly TRBD1 on 6 matching bases. Germline V gene sequence: CDR1 LGHNA, CDR2 YSLEER. V lost 6 bases and J 0 bases, leaving 12 bases between the germline ends. The CDR3 runs to 14 residues.

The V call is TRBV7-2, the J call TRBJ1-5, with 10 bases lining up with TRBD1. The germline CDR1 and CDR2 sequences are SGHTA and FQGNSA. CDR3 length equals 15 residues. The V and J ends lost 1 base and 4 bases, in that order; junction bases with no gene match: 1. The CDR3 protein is CASSLVGQGNQPQHF. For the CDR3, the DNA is TGTGCCAGCAGCTTAGTGGGACAGGGGAATCAGCCCCAGCATTTT.

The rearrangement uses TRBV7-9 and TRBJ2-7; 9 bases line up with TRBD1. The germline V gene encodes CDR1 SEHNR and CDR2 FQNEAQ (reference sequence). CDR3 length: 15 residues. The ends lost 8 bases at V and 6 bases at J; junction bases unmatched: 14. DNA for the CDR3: TGTGCCAGCGGAAAAAAAGGACAGGGGAGCTCCGAGCAGTACTTC. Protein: CASGKKGQGSSEQYF. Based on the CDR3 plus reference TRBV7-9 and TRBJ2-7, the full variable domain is DTGVSQNPRHKITKRGQNVTFRCDPISEHNRLYWYRQTLGQGPEFLTYFQNEAQLEKSRLLSDRFSAERPKGSFSTLEIQRTEQGDSAMYLCASGKKGQGSSEQYFGPGTRLTVT.

The CDR3 is CASSIGLTNYEQYF. Here the CDR3 DNA reads TGTGCCAGTAGTATAGGACTTACCAACTACGAGCAGTACTTC. This sequence joins TRBV19 and TRBJ2-7; D ambiguous. Trimming cost V 1 base and J 3 bases, with 10 bases left between them. This CDR3 region has 14 residues. Germline loops: CDR1 LNHDA, CDR2 SQIVND (reference sequence).

Here the CDR3 reads CASSEGGSYTIYF. In DNA, the CDR3 is TGTGCCAGCAGTGAAGGAGGGAGTTACACCATATATTTT. The chain links TRBV6-1 to TRBJ1-3; D gene unclear. The CDR3 is 13 residues long. Germline values: CDR1 MNHNS, CDR2 SASEGT. Trimming cost V 1 base and J 8 bases, with 9 bases left between them.

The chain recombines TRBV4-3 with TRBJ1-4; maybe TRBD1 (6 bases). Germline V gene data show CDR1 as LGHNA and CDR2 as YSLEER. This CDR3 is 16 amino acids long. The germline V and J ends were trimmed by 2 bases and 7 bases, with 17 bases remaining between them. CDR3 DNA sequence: TGCGCCAGCAGCCAATTAGACGGACAGCGGGGTGAAAAACTGTTTTTT. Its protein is CASSQLDGQRGEKLFF.

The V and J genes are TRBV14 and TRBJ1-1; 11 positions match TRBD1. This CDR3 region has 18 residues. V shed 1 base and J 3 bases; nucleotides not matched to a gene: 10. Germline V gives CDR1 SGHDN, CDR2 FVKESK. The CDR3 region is CASSQGPGQGVFDTEAFF. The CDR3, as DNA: TGTGCCAGCAGCCAAGGTCCGGGACAGGGGGTTTTCGACACTGAAGCTTTCTTT.

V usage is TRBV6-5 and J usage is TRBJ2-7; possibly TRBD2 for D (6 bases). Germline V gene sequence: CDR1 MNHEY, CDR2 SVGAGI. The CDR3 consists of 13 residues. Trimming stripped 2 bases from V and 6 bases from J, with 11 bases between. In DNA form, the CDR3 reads TGTGCCAGCAGTTACCAGCTGGGAGGCGAGCAGTACTTC. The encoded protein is CASSYQLGGEQYF.

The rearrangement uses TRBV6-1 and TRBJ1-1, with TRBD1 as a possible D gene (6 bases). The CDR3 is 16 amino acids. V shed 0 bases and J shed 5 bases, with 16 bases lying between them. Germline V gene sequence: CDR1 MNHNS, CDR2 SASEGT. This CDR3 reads CASSEAFRGLRTEAFF. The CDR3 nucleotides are TGTGCCAGCAGTGAAGCTTTTCGGGGGCTGAGAACTGAAGCTTTCTTT.

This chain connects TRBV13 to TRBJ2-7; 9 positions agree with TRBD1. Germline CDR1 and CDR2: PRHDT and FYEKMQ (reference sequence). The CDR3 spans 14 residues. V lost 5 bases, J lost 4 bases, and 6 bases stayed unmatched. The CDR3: CASSAGDRAYEQYF. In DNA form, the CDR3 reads TGTGCCAGCAGCGCCGGGGACAGGGCTTACGAGCAGTACTTC.

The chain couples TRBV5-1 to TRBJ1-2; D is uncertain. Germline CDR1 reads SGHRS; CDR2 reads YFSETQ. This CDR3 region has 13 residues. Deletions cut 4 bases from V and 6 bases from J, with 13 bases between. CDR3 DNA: TGCGCCAGCAGCGTAGACACAAACAATGGCTACACCTTC. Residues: CASSVDTNNGYTF.

The CDR3 region has the DNA TGTGCCAGCAGTTCTAGTGGGGGCGACGGTTCACCCCTCCACTTT. Protein product: CASSSSGGDGSPLHF. The chain combines TRBV7-8 with TRBJ1-6; possibly TRBD1 for D (6 bases). The CDR3 has 15 amino acids. Trimming pared 6 bases from V and 9 bases from J, leaving 18 bases between. The V gene's germline CDR1 is SGHVS and CDR2 FQNEAQ. Based on the CDR3 plus reference TRBV7-8 and TRBJ1-6, the full variable domain is GAGVSQSPRYKVAKRGQDVALRCDPISGHVSLFWYQQALGQGPEFLTYFQNEAQLDKSGLPSDRFFAERPEGSVSTLKIQRTQQEDSAVYLCASSSSGGDGSPLHFGNGTRLTVT.

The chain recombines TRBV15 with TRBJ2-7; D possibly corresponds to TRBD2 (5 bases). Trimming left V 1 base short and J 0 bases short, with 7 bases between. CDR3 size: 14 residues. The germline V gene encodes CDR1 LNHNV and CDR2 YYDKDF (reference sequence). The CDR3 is CATSRVGSSYEQYF. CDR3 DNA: TGTGCCACCAGCAGAGTGGGGAGCTCCTACGAGCAGTACTTC.

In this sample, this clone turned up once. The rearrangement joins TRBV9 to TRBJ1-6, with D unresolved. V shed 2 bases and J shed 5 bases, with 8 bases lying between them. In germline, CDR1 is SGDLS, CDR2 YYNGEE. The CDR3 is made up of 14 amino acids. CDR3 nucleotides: TGTGCCAGCAGCGTGGCACAAGATAATTCACCCCTCCACTTT. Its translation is CASSVAQDNSPLHF.

CDR3 bases: TGTGCCATCAGCTCCGGGGGGGGAGGAGAGACCCAGTACTTC. Translated, it gives CAISSGGGGETQYF. V and J are TRBV10-3 and TRBJ2-5; 8 positions agree with TRBD2. V shed 6 bases and J 4 bases; nucleotides not matched to a gene: 7. Germline CDR1 and CDR2: ENHRY and SYGVKD. The CDR3 totals 14 residues.

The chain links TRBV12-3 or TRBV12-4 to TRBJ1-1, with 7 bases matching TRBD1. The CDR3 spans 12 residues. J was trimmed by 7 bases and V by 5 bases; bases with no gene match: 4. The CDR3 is CASSPGQFEAFF. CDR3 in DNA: TGTGCCAGCAGTCCGGGACAGTTTGAAGCTTTCTTT.

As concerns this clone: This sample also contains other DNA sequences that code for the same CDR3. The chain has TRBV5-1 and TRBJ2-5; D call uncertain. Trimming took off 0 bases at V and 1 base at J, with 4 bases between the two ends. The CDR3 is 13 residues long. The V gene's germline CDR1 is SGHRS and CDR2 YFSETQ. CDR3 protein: CASSLASQETQYF. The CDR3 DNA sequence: TGCGCCAGCAGCTTGGCCAGCCAAGAGACCCAGTACTTC.

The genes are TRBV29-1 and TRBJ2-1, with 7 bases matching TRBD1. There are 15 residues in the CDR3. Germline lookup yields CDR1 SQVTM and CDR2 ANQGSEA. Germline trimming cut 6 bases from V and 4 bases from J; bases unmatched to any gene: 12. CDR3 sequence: CSVGATDRPYNEQFF. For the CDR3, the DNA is TGCAGCGTCGGGGCGACGGACAGGCCGTACAATGAGCAGTTCTTC.

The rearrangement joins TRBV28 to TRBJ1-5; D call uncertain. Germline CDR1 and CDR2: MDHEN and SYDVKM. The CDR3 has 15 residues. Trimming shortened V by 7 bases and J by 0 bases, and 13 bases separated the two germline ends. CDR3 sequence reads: CASKSTRYSNQPQHF. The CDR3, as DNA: TGTGCCAGCAAGTCGACACGTTATAGCAATCAGCCCCAGCATTTT.